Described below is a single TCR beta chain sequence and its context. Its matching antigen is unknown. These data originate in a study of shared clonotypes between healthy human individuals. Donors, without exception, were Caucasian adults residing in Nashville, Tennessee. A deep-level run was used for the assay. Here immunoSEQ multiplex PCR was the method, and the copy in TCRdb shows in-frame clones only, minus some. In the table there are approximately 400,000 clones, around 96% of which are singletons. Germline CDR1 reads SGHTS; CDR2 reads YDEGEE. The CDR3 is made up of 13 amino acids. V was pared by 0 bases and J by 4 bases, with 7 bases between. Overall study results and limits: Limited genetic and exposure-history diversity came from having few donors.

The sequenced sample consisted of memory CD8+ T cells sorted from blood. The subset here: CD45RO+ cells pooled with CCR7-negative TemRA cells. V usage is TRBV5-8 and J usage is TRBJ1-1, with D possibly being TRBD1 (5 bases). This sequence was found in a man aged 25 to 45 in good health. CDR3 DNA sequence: TGTGCCAGCAGCTTGGCCAGGGCCACTGAAGCTTTCTTT. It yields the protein CASSLARATEAFF.